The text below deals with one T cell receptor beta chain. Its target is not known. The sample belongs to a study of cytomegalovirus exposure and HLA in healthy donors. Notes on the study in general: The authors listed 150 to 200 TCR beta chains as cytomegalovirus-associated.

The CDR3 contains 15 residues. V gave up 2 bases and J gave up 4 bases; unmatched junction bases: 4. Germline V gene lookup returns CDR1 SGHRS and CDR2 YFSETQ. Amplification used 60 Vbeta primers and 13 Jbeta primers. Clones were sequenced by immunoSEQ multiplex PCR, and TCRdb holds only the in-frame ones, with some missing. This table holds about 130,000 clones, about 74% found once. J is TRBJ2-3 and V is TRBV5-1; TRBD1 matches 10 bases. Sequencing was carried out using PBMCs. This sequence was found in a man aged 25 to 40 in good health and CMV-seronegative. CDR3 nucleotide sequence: TGCGCCAGCAGCTTTGGACAGGGGGACGCAGATACGCAGTATTTT. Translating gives CASSFGQGDADTQYF.